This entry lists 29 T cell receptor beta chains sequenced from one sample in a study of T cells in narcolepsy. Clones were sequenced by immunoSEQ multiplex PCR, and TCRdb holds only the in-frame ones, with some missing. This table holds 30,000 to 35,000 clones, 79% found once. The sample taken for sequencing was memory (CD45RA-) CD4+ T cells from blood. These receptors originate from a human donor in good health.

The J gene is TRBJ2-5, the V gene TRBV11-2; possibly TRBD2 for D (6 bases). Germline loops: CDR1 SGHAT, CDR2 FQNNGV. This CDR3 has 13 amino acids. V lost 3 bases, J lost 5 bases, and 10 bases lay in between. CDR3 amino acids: CASSFLTRETQYF. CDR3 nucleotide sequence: TGTGCCAGCAGCTTTCTGACTAGGGAGACCCAGTACTTC.

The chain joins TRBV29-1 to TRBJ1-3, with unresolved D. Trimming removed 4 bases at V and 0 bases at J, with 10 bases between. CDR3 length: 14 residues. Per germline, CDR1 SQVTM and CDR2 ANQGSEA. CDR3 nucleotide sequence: TGCAGCGTTGTAGTACAGAGCTCTGGAAACACCATATATTTT. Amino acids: CSVVVQSSGNTIYF.

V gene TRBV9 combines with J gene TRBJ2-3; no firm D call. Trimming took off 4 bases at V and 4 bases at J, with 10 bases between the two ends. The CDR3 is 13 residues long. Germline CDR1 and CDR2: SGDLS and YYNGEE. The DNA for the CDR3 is TGTGCCAGCAGCCCCCGGGTGGCAGATACGCAGTATTTT. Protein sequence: CASSPRVADTQYF.

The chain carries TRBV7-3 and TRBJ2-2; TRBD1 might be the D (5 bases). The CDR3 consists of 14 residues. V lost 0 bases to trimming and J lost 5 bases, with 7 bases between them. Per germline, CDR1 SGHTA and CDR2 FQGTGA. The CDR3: CASSLTSGTGELFF. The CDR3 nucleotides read TGTGCCAGCAGCTTAACGTCAGGGACCGGGGAGCTGTTTTTT.

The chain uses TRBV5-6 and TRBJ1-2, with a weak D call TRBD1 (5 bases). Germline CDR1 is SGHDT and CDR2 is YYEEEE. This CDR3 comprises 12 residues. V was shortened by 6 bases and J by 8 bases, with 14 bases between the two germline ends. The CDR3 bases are TGTGCCAGCACCAACGAGGGGAACGGCTACACCTTC. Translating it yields CASTNEGNGYTF.

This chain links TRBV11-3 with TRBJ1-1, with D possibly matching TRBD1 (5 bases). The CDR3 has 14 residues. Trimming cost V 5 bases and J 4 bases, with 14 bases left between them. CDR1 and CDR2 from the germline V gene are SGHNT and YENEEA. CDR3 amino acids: CASSNLRVGTEAFF. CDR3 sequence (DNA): TGTGCCAGCAGCAACCTCAGGGTAGGCACTGAAGCTTTCTTT.

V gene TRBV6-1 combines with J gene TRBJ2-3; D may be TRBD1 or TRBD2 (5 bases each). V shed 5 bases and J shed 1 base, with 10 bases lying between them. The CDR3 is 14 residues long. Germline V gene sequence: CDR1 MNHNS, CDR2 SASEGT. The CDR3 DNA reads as TGTGCCAGCAGTAACCGGGGCGGCACAGATACGCAGTATTTT. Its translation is CASSNRGGTDTQYF.

DNA of the CDR3: TGCAGCGTTGCGGGGGCTACCCTCCCATACAATGAGCAGTTCTTC. This sequence encodes CSVAGATLPYNEQFF. V usage is TRBV29-1 and J usage is TRBJ2-1, with D possibly called TRBD1 or TRBD2 (6 bases each). This CDR3 spans 15 amino acids. Trimming removed 4 bases at V and 4 bases at J, with 17 bases between. CDR1 and CDR2 (germline): SQVTM, ANQGSEA.

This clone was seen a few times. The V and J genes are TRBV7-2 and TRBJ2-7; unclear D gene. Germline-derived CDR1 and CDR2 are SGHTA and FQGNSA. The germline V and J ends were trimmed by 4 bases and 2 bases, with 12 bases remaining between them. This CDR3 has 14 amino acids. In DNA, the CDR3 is TGTGCCAGCAGCTCCCGGGCCCTAGCCTACGAGCAGTACTTC. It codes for CASSSRALAYEQYF.

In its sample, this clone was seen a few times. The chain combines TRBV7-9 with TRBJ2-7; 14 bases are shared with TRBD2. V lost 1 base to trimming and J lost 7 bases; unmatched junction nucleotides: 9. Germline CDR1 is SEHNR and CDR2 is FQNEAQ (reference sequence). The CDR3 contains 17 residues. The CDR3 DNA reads TGTGCCAGCAGCTTAGAAAGGGGACTAGCGGGGGACGGTGAGCAGTACTTC. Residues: CASSLERGLAGDGEQYF.

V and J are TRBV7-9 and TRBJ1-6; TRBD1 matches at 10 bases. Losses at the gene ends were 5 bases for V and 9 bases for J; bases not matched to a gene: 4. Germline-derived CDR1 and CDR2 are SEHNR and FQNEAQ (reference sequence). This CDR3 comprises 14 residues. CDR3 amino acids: CASSLGQGGSPLHF. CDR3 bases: TGTGCCAGCAGCCTAGGACAGGGGGGTTCACCCCTCCACTTT.

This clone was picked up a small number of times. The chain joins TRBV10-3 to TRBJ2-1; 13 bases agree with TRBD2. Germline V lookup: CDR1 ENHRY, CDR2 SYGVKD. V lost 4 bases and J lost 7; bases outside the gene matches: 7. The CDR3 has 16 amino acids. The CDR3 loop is CAISGTSGRAGNEQFF. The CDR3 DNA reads TGTGCCATCAGTGGGACTAGCGGGAGAGCGGGAAATGAGCAGTTCTTC.

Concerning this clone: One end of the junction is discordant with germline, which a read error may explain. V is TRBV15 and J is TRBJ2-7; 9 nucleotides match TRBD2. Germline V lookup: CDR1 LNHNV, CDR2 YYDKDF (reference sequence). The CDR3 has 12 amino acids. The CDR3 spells CATSLPGTSLDF. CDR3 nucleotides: TGTGCCACCAGCCTCCCCGGGACTAGCCTAGATTTC. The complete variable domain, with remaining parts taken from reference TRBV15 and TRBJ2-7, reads DAMVIQNPRYQVTQFGKPVTLSCSQTLNHNVMYWYQQKSSQAPKLLFHYYDKDFNNEADTPDNFQSRRPNTSFCFLDIRSPGLGDTAMYLCATSLPGTSLDFGPGTRLTVT.

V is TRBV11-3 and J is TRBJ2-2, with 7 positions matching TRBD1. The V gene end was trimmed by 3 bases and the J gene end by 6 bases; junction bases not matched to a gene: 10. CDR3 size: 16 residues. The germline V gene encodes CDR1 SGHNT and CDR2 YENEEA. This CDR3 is CASSFGQADWAGELFF. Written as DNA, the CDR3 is TGTGCCAGCAGCTTCGGACAGGCCGATTGGGCCGGGGAGCTGTTTTTT.

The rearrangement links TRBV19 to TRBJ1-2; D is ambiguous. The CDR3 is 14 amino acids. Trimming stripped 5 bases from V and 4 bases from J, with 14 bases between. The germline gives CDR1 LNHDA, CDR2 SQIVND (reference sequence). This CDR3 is CASSAEQSSYGYTF. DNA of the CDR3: TGTGCCAGTAGTGCCGAACAGAGCAGCTATGGCTACACCTTC. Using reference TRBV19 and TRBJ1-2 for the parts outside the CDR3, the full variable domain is DGGITQSPKYLFRKEGQNVTLSCEQNLNHDAMYWYRQDPGQGLRLIYYSQIVNDFQKGDIAEGYSVSREKKESFPLTVTSAQKNPTAFYLCASSAEQSSYGYTFGSGTRLTVV.

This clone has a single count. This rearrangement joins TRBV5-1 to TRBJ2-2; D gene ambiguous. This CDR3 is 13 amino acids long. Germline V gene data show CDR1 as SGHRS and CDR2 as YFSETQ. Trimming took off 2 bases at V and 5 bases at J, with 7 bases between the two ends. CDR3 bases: TGCGCCAGCAGCTTTGGCGGTACCGGGGAGCTGTTTTTT. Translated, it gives CASSFGGTGELFF.

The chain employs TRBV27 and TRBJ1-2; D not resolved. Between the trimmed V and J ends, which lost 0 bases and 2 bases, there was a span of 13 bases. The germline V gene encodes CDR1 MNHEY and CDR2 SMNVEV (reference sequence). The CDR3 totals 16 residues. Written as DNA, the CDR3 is TGTGCCAGCAGTTTATCGAGAAGAGTTACCAACTATGGCTACACCTTC. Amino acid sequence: CASSLSRRVTNYGYTF.

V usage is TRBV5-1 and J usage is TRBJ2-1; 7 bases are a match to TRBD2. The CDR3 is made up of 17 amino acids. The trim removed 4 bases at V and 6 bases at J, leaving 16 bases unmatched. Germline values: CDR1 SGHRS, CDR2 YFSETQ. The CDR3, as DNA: TGCGCCAGCAGCGTAGGACTAGTCCCCCTCCCGGGCAATGAGCAGTTCTTC. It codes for CASSVGLVPLPGNEQFF.

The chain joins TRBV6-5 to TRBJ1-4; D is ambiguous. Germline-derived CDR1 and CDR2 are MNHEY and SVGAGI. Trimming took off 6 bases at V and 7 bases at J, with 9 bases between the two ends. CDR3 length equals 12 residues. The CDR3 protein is CASRSSGEKLFF. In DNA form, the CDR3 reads TGTGCCAGCAGATCCTCGGGTGAAAAACTGTTTTTT.

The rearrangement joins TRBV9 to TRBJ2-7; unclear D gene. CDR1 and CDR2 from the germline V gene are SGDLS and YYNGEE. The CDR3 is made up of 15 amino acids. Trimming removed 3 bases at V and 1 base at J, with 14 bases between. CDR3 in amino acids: CASSARPGPSYEQYF. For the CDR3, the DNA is TGTGCCAGCAGCGCAAGACCCGGCCCATCCTACGAGCAGTACTTC.

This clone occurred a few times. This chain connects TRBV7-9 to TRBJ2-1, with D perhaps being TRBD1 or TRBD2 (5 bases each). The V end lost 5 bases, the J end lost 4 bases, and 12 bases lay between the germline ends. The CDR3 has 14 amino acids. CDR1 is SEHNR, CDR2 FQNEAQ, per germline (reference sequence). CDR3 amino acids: CASSTDGGYNEQFF. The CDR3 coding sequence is TGTGCCAGCAGCACGGATGGGGGTTACAATGAGCAGTTCTTC.

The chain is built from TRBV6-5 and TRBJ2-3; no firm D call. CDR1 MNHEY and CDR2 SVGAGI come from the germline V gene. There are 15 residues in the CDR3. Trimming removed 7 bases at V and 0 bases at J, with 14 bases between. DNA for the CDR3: TGTGCCAGCATCCAACCCGGAACTAGCACAGATACGCAGTATTTT. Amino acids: CASIQPGTSTDTQYF.

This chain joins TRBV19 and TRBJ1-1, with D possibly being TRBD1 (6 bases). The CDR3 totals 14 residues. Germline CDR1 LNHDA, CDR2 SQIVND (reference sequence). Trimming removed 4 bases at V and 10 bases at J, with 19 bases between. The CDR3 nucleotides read TGTGCCAGTAGTAGTGGGGTTGGACAGCCCAGAGCTTTCTTT. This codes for CASSSGVGQPRAFF.

CDR3 amino acids: CASSGGVSNTQYF. CDR3 coding DNA: TGTGCCAGCAGTGGCGGGGTTTCGAATACGCAGTATTTT. The chain links TRBV2 to TRBJ2-3; D may be TRBD2 (6 bases). Per the germline V gene, CDR1 is SNHLY and CDR2 is FYNNEI. This CDR3 region has 13 residues. V lost 4 bases to trimming and J lost 7 bases, with 12 bases between them. The full variable domain, completed using reference TRBV2 and TRBJ2-3, is EPEVTQTPSHQVTQMGQEVILRCVPISNHLYFYWYRQILGQKVEFLVSFYNNEISEKSEIFDDQFSVERPDGSNFTLKIRSTKLEDSAMYFCASSGGVSNTQYFGPGTRLTVL.

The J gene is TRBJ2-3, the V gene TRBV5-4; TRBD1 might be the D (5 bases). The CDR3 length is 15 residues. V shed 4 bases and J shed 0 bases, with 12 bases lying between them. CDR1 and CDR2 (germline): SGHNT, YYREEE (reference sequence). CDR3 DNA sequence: TGTGCCAGCAGCCCTGACAGCCTCAGCACAGATACGCAGTATTTT. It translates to CASSPDSLSTDTQYF.

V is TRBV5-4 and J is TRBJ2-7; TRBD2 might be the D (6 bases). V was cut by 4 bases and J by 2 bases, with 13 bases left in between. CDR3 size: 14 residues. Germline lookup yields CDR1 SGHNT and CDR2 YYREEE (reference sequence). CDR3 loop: CASSHDSGAYEQYF. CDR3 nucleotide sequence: TGTGCCAGCAGCCACGATAGCGGCGCCTACGAGCAGTACTTC.

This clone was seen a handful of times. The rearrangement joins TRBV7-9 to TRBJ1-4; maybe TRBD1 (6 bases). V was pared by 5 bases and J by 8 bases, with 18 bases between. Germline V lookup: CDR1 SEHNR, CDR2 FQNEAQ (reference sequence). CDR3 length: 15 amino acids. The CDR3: CASSKQRGLGEKLFF. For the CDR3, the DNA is TGTGCCAGCAGCAAACAAAGGGGGTTAGGGGAAAAACTGTTTTTT.

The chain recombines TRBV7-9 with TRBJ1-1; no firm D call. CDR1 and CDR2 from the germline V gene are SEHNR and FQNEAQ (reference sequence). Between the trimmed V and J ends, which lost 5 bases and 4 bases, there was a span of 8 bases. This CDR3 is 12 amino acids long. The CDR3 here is CASSARGTEAFF. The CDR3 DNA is TGTGCCAGCAGCGCCCGCGGCACTGAAGCTTTCTTT.

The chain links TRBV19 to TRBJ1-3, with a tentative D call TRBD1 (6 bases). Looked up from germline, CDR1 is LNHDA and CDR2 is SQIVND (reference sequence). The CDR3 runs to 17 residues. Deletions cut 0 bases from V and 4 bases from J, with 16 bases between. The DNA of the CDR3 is TGTGCCAGTAGTATAGATCGGGACACTTCGTCGGGAAACACCATATATTTT. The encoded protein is CASSIDRDTSSGNTIYF.